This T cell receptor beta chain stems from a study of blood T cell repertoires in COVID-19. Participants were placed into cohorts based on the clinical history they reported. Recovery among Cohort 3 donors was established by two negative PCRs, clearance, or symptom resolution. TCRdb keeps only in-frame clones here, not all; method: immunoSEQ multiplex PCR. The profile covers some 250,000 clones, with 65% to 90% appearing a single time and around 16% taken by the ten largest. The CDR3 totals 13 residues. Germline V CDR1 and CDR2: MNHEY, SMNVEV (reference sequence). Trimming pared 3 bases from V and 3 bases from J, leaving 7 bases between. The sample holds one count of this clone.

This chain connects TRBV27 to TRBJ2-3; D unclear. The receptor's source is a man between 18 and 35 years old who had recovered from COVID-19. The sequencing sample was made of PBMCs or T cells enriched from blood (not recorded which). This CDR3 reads CASSFIVTDTQYF. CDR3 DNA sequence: TGTGCCAGCAGTTTTATTGTGACAGATACGCAGTATTTT.